One sample yielded the 4 T cell receptor beta chains listed below, sequenced in a study of cytotoxic CD8 clonotypes in ibrutinib-treated CLL. TCRdb's table, derived via immunoSEQ multiplex PCR, lists solely in-frame clones and lacks some. The table lists 130,000 or so clones, 70% to 85% of them singletons, with approximately 30% in the top ten. The source material was PBMCs, sampled after 12 months of ibrutinib treatment. All receptors come from a human donor with chronic lymphocytic leukemia.

The CDR3 is CASSIRGAGPRVLPTYNEQFF. Here the CDR3 DNA reads TGTGCCAGTAGTATTAGGGGCGCCGGACCTCGAGTTCTGCCTACTTACAATGAGCAGTTCTTC. This chain uses TRBV19 with TRBJ2-1, with TRBD1 as a possible D gene (5 bases). Germline loops: CDR1 LNHDA, CDR2 SQIVND (reference sequence). Trimming left V 3 bases short and J 4 bases short, with 31 bases between. CDR3 length: 21 amino acids.

V usage is TRBV9 and J usage is TRBJ2-3, with D possibly being TRBD1 (6 bases). The CDR3 has 15 residues. V was shortened by 4 bases and J by 2 bases, with 14 bases between the two germline ends. CDR1 and CDR2 (germline): SGDLS, YYNGEE. The CDR3: CASSTGTRLTDTQYF. CDR3 coding DNA: TGTGCCAGCAGCACCGGGACACGCCTCACAGATACGCAGTATTTT.

This rearrangement joins TRBV6-5 to TRBJ2-7; 8 bases align to TRBD1. Germline values: CDR1 MNHEY, CDR2 SVGAGI. This CDR3 spans 13 amino acids. V gave up 4 bases and J gave up 5 bases; unmatched junction bases: 4. CDR3 DNA sequence: TGTGCCAGCAGTTCTACAGGGGGGCACGAGCAGTACTTC. Protein product: CASSSTGGHEQYF.

This chain connects TRBV15 to TRBJ2-7; no firm D call. The CDR3 sequence is 14 residues long. With 1 base removed from V and 0 bases from J, the gap between germline ends came to 7 bases. Germline CDR1 LNHNV, CDR2 YYDKDF (reference sequence). The DNA of the CDR3 is TGTGCCACCAGCAGAGTGGCAGGCTCCTACGAGCAGTACTTC. Translating it yields CATSRVAGSYEQYF.